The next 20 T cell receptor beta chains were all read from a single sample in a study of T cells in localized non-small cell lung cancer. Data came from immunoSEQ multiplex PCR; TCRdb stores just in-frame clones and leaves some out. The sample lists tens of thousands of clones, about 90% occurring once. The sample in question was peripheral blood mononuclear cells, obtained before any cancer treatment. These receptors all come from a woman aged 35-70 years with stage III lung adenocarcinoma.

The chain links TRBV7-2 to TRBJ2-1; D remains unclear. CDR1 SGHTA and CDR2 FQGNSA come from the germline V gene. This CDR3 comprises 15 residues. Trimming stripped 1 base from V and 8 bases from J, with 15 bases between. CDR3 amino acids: CASSLGAEIIDEQFF. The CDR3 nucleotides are TGTGCCAGCAGCTTAGGGGCGGAGATTATCGATGAGCAGTTCTTC.

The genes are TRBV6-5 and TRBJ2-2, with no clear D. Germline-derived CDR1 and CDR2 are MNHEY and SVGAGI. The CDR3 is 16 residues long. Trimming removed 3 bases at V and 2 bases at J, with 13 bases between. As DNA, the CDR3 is TGTGCCAGCAGTTATGGTGACCGATTTAACACCGGGGAGCTGTTTTTT. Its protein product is CASSYGDRFNTGELFF.

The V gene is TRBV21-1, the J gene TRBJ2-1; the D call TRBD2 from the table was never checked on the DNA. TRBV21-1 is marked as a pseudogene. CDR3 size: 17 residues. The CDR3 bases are TGTGCCAGCAGCAAACGAGGAGGGAGGGGGGAAGGCAATGAGCAGTTCTTC. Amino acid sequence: CASSKRGGRGEGNEQFF.

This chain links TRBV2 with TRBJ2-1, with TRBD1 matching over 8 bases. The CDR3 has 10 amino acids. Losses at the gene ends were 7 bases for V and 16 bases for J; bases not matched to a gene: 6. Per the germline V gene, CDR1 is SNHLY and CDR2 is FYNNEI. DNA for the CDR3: TGTGCCAGCATGGTGGACAGGGCCTTCTTC. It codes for CASMVDRAFF.

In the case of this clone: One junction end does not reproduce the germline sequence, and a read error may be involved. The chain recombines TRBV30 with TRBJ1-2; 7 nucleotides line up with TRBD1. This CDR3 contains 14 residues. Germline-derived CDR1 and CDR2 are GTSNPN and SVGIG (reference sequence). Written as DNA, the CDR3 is TGTGCCTGGATGGGGACAGTTCTCAACTATGGCCACACCTTC. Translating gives CAWMGTVLNYGHTF.

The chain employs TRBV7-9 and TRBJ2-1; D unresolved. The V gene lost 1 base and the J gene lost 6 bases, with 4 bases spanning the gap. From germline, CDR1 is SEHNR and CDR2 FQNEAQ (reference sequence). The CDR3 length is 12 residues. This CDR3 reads CASSLEGNEQFF. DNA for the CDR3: TGTGCCAGCAGCTTAGAGGGCAATGAGCAGTTCTTC.

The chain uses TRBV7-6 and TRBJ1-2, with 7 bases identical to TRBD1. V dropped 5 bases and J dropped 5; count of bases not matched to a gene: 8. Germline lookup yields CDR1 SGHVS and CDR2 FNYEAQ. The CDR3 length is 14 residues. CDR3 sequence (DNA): TGTGCCAGCAGCCCCTCAGGGGGGATATATGGCTACACCTTC. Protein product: CASSPSGGIYGYTF.

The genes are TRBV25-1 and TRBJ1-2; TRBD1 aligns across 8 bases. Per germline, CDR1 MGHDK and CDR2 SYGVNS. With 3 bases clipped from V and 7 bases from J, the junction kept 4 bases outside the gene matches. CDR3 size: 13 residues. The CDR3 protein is CASSDKDRAGYTF. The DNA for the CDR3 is TGTGCCAGCAGTGATAAGGACAGGGCTGGCTACACCTTC.

The CDR3 region has the DNA TGTGCCACCAACGAGGGCGGGGGGAACACCGGGGAGCTGTTTTTT. Its protein is CATNEGGGNTGELFF. V is TRBV15 and J is TRBJ2-2; 7 bases agree with TRBD2. The CDR3 has 15 amino acids. CDR1 and CDR2 (germline): LNHNV, YYDKDF (reference sequence). J was trimmed by 1 base and V by 7 bases; bases with no gene match: 6.

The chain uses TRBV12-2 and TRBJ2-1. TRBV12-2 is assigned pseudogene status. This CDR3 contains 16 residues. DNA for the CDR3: TGTGCAAGTCGCTTAGATCGCCAGAGCTCCTACAATGAGCAGTTCTTC. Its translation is CASRLDRQSSYNEQFF.

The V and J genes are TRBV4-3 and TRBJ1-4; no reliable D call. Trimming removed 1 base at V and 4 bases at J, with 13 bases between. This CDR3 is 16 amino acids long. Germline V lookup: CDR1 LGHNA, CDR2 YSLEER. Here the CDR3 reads CASSQAQQVFNEKLFF. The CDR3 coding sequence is TGCGCCAGCAGCCAAGCTCAACAAGTTTTTAATGAAAAACTGTTTTTT.

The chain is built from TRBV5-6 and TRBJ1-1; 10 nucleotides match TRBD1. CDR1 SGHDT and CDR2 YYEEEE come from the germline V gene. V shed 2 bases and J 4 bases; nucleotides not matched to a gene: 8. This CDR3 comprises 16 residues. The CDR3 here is CASSLDRGHGVTEAFF. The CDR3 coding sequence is TGTGCCAGCAGCTTAGACAGGGGGCATGGGGTCACTGAAGCTTTCTTT. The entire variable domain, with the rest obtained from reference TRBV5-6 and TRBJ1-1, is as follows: DAGVTQSPTHLIKTRGQQVTLRCSPKSGHDTVSWYQQALGQGPQFIFQYYEEEERQRGNFPDRFSGHQFPNYSSELNVNALLLGDSALYLCASSLDRGHGVTEAFFGQGTRLTVV.

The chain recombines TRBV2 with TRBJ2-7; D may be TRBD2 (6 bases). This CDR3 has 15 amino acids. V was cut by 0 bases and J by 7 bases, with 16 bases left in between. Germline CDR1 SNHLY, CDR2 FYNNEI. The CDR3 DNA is TGTGCCAGCAGTGAAGCCCCGGGACTTTATTCGGAGCAGTACTTC. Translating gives CASSEAPGLYSEQYF. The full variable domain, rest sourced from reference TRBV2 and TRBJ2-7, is EPEVTQTPSHQVTQMGQEVILRCVPISNHLYFYWYRQILGQKVEFLVSFYNNEISEKSEIFDDQFSVERPDGSNFTLKIRSTKLEDSAMYFCASSEAPGLYSEQYFGPGTRLTVT.

The CDR3 is CASSPGSSYEQYF. CDR3 DNA sequence: TGTGCCAGCAGTCCAGGGAGCTCCTACGAGCAGTACTTC. The V and J genes are TRBV28 and TRBJ2-7; possibly TRBD1 or TRBD2 for D (5 bases each). The CDR3 loop spans 13 amino acids. Deletions cut 5 bases from V and 0 bases from J, with 8 bases between. CDR1 is MDHEN, CDR2 SYDVKM, per germline. The whole variable domain, remainder taken from reference TRBV28 and TRBJ2-7, is DVKVTQSSRYLVKRTGEKVFLECVQDMDHENMFWYRQDPGLGLRLIYFSYDVKMKEKGDIPEGYSVSREKKERFSLILESASTNQTSMYLCASSPGSSYEQYFGPGTRLTVT.

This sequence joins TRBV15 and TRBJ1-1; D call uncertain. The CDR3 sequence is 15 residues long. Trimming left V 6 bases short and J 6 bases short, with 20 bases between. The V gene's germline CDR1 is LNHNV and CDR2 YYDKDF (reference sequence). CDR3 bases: TGTGCCACCAGGACATCTACCGGGCTGGTAGCTGAAGCTTTCTTT. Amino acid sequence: CATRTSTGLVAEAFF.

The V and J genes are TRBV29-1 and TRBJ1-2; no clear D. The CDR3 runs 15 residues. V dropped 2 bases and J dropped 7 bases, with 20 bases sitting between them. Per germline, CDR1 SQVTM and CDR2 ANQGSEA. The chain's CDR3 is CSVESGLGGLGGYTF. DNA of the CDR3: TGCAGCGTTGAATCGGGGTTAGGTGGGTTAGGTGGCTACACCTTC.

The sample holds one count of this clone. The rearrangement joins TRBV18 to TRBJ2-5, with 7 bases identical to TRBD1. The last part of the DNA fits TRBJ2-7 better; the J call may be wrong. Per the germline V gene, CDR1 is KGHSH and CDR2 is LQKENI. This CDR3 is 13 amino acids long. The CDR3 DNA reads TGTGCCAGCTCACCAAGGACAGGCTACGAGCAGTACTTC. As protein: CASSPRTGYEQYF.

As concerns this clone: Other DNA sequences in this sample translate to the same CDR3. The CDR3 sequence: CASSQDTGRGSEKLFF. Here the CDR3 DNA reads TGTGCCAGCAGCCAAGATACGGGCAGGGGAAGTGAGAAACTGTTTTTT. The chain uses TRBV4-2 and TRBJ1-4; D might be TRBD1 (6 bases). The CDR3 loop spans 16 amino acids. Per the germline V gene, CDR1 is LGHNA and CDR2 is YNFKEQ. Between the trimmed V and J ends, which lost 0 bases and 11 bases, there was a span of 19 bases.

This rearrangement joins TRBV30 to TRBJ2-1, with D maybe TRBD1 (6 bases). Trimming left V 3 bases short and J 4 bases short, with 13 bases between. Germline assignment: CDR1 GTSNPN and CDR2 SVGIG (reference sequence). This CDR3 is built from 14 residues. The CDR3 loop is CAWSADSLYNEQFF. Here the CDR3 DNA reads TGTGCCTGGAGCGCGGACAGTCTTTACAATGAGCAGTTCTTC. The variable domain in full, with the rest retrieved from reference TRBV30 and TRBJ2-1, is SQTIHQWPATLVQPVGSPLSLECTVEGTSNPNLYWYRQAAGRGLQLLFYSVGIGQISSEVPQNLSASRPQDRQFILSSKKLLLSDSGFYLCAWSADSLYNEQFFGPGTRLTVL.

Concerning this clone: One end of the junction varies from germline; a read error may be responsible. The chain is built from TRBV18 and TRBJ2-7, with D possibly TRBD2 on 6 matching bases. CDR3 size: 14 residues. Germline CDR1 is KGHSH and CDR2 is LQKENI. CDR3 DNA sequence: TGTGCCACCTCAAAAGAGGAGGGCTCCTACGAGCAGTACTTC. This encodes CATSKEEGSYEQYF.